Listed below are T cell receptor beta chains from one sample, sequenced in a study of blood T cell repertoires in COVID-19. Here immunoSEQ multiplex PCR was the method, and the copy in TCRdb shows in-frame clones only, minus some. The sample lists some 220,000 clones; approximately 84% were seen once. The sequenced sample consisted of peripheral blood. Every receptor here comes from a woman aged 60-70 years with acute or convalescent COVID-19. Each CDR3 is given with its conserved first and last residue. Each record gives: CDR3 protein, CDR3 DNA, J gene, D gene, clone size, V gene. D genes are given only for firm matches. Size is omitted from some rows. Given values are once, few, many or a class for expanded clones.

CDR3 protein: CASSRQGKGETQYF
CDR3 DNA: TGTGCCAGCAGCCGTCAGGGGAAAGGAGAGACCCAGTACTTC
J gene: TRBJ2-5
D gene: .
clone size: few
V gene: TRBV11-2

CDR3 protein: CASSLEGQGPWGYTF
CDR3 DNA: TGTGCCAGCAGCTTGGAGGGACAGGGACCCTGGGGCTACACCTTC
J gene: TRBJ1-2
D gene: TRBD1
clone size: .
V gene: TRBV5-5

CDR3 protein: CAISEAGQGDSPLHF
CDR3 DNA: TGTGCCATCAGTGAGGCGGGACAGGGAGATTCACCCCTCCACTTT
J gene: TRBJ1-6
D gene: TRBD1
clone size: .
V gene: TRBV10-3

CDR3 protein: CAWSVPLPGTSGNTIYF
CDR3 DNA: TGTGCCTGGAGTGTACCCCTCCCGGGAACCTCTGGAAACACCATATATTTT
J gene: TRBJ1-3
D gene: .
clone size: .
V gene: TRBV30

CDR3 protein: CASSIASSQVVHGYTF
CDR3 DNA: TGTGCCAGTAGTATCGCCTCTTCGCAGGTAGTCCATGGCTACACCTTC
J gene: TRBJ1-2
D gene: .
clone size: .
V gene: TRBV19

CDR3 protein: CASSQGVNTGELFF
CDR3 DNA: TGTGCCAGCAGCCAAGGCGTGAACACCGGGGAGCTGTTTTTT
J gene: TRBJ2-2
D gene: .
clone size: .
V gene: TRBV3-1/TRBV3-2

CDR3 protein: CAISERDRDGYTF
CDR3 DNA: TGTGCCATCAGTGAGAGAGACAGGGATGGCTACACCTTC
J gene: TRBJ1-2
D gene: TRBD1
clone size: .
V gene: TRBV10-3

CDR3 protein: CASSQSGQPTDTQYF
CDR3 DNA: TGTGCCAGCAGCCAATCAGGACAGCCCACAGATACGCAGTATTTT
J gene: TRBJ2-3
D gene: .
clone size: few
V gene: TRBV16

CDR3 protein: CASSLQGDYGYTF
CDR3 DNA: TGTGCCAGCTCACTTCAAGGGGACTATGGCTACACCTTC
J gene: TRBJ1-2
D gene: .
clone size: .
V gene: TRBV18

CDR3 protein: CASSLGETHYGYTF
CDR3 DNA: TGTGCCAGCAGCTTAGGGGAGACCCACTATGGCTACACCTTC
J gene: TRBJ1-2
D gene: .
clone size: .
V gene: TRBV7-9

CDR3 protein: CASSSDPGQRNYGYTF
CDR3 DNA: TGCGCCAGCAGCTCGGATCCAGGACAGAGGAACTATGGCTACACCTTC
J gene: TRBJ1-2
D gene: .
clone size: .
V gene: TRBV5-1

CDR3 protein: CASSITGMNTEAFF
CDR3 DNA: TGTGCCAGTAGTATTACAGGGATGAACACTGAAGCTTTCTTT
J gene: TRBJ1-1
D gene: .
clone size: .
V gene: TRBV19

CDR3 protein: CASRRTGGDYGYTF
CDR3 DNA: TGTGCCAGCAGGAGGACAGGAGGAGACTATGGCTACACCTTC
J gene: TRBJ1-2
D gene: TRBD1
clone size: few
V gene: TRBV5-5

CDR3 protein: CAILRFQANEKLFF
CDR3 DNA: TGTGCCATCCTGCGCTTTCAGGCTAATGAAAAACTGTTTTTT
J gene: TRBJ1-4
D gene: .
clone size: .
V gene: TRBV10-3